The rows below give T cell receptor beta chains drawn from one sample of a study of blood T cell repertoires in COVID-19. Assay: immunoSEQ multiplex PCR; the TCRdb copy retains only in-frame clones and omits some. The sample has around 230,000 clones, around 83% seen once. Sequences were obtained from peripheral blood. Receptors originate from a woman over 75 with acute or convalescent COVID-19. The CDR3 runs from the conserved cysteine through the conserved F or W. The D gene is left open where the match is weak. Clone size is shown for a subset of rows, as once, few, many or a class of expanded clone.

J gene | D gene | clone size | V gene | CDR3 protein | CDR3 DNA
TRBJ2-2 | - | - | TRBV11-3 | CASSLAANTGELFF | TGTGCCAGCAGCTTAGCGGCGAACACCGGGGAGCTGTTTTTT
TRBJ1-2 | - | - | TRBV5-4 | CASSLQMDYGYTF | TGTGCCAGCAGCTTACAGATGGACTATGGCTACACCTTC
TRBJ2-2 | - | - | TRBV11-3 | CASSFGTGTPSTGELFF | TGTGCCAGCAGCTTTGGAACCGGGACTCCTTCCACCGGGGAGCTGTTTTTT
TRBJ1-4 | - | - | TRBV2 | CASSYRGGKVSNEKLFF | TGTGCCAGCAGTTACCGGGGGGGGAAAGTGTCTAATGAAAAACTGTTTTTT
TRBJ1-1 | TRBD1 | - | TRBV12-3/TRBV12-4 | CASSLKGAGEAFF | TGTGCCAGCAGTTTAAAGGGGGCGGGTGAAGCTTTCTTT
TRBJ2-7 | - | - | TRBV5-1 | CASSHDSAYEQYF | TGCGCCAGCAGCCACGACAGTGCCTACGAGCAGTACTTC
TRBJ2-7 | TRBD1 | - | TRBV18 | CASSPRDRGPDEYF | TGTGCCAGCTCACCCCGGGACAGGGGCCCTGATGAGTACTTC
TRBJ1-2 | - | - | TRBV5-4 | CASSLFQGPNYGYTF | TGTGCCAGCAGCTTGTTCCAGGGTCCTAACTATGGCTACACCTTC
TRBJ1-4 | TRBD1 | - | TRBV5-1 | CASSLQGSLNEKLFF | TGCGCCAGCAGCCTACAGGGGTCCCTTAATGAAAAACTGTTTTTT
TRBJ2-6 | - | - | TRBV6-6 | CASSYSPGAGANVLTF | TGTGCCAGCAGTTACTCGCCCGGGGCTGGGGCCAACGTCCTGACTTTC
TRBJ1-2 | TRBD1 | few | TRBV5-4 | CASSLGDRDYGYTF | TGTGCCAGCAGCTTGGGGGACAGAGACTATGGCTACACCTTC
TRBJ1-1 | - | - | TRBV6-2/TRBV6-3 | CASSRGWNTEAFF | TGTGCCAGCAGTAGGGGCTGGAACACTGAAGCTTTCTTT
TRBJ2-7 | - | - | TRBV4-1 | CASSQDLGAEQYF | TGCGCCAGCAGCCAAGATCTGGGAGCCGAGCAGTACTTC
TRBJ1-4 | - | few | TRBV15 | CATSRGGLGEKLFF | TGTGCCACCAGCAGAGGAGGGTTGGGTGAAAAACTGTTTTTT
TRBJ2-1 | - | - | TRBV7-2 | CASSTPGLYNEQFF | TGTGCCAGCAGCACCCCGGGACTTTACAATGAGCAGTTCTTC
TRBJ2-5 | TRBD1 | - | TRBV12-3/TRBV12-4 | CASSLGRGETQYF | TGTGCCAGCAGCCTGGGCAGGGGGGAGACCCAGTACTTC
TRBJ1-1 | TRBD1 | - | TRBV18 | CASSPGQGWTEAFF | TGTGCCAGCTCACCCGGACAGGGTTGGACTGAAGCTTTCTTT
TRBJ1-6 | TRBD1 | - | TRBV5-1 | CASSLGQGPNSPLHF | TGCGCCAGCAGCTTGGGACAGGGCCCAAATTCACCCCTCCACTTT
TRBJ1-1 | TRBD1 | - | TRBV2 | CASSAAGQMNTEAFF | TGTGCCAGCAGTGCTGCGGGACAGATGAACACTGAAGCTTTCTTT
TRBJ1-5 | - | - | TRBV28 | CASSSLGGGHQPQHF | TGTGCCAGCAGCTCCCTTGGGGGGGGACATCAGCCCCAGCATTTT
TRBJ1-6 | TRBD1 | few | TRBV3-1/TRBV3-2 | CASSQDRANSPLHF | TGTGCCAGCAGCCAGGACAGGGCTAATTCACCCCTCCACTTT
TRBJ1-2 | TRBD1 | once | TRBV5-4 | CASSPETGVNYGYTF | TGTGCCAGCAGCCCCGAGACAGGGGTTAACTATGGCTACACCTTC
TRBJ2-3 | - | - | TRBV9 | CASTQWGGRTDTQYF | TGTGCCAGCACCCAATGGGGGGGGCGGACAGATACGCAGTATTTT
TRBJ1-2 | - | - | TRBV5-1 | CASSLSNRDYGYTF | TGCGCCAGCAGCTTGAGTAACAGGGACTATGGCTACACCTTC
TRBJ1-1 | - | - | TRBV9 | CASSLASMNTEAFF | TGTGCCAGCAGCCTCGCTAGCATGAACACTGAAGCTTTCTTT
TRBJ1-1 | TRBD1 | - | TRBV10-2 | CAAVLGQGSTEAFF | TGCGCCGCCGTCTTGGGACAGGGAAGTACTGAAGCTTTCTTT
TRBJ1-3 | - | - | TRBV10-3 | CAISETGKGDTIYF | TGTGCCATCAGTGAGACAGGGAAAGGGGACACCATATATTTT
TRBJ2-1 | - | few | TRBV9 | CASSPPGGMYEQFF | TGTGCCAGCAGCCCCCCGGGGGGCATGTATGAGCAGTTCTTC